This TCR beta chain originates from a study of blood T cells in healthy people across ages. General observations from the study: Researchers deemed the diversity estimates from one million T cells underestimates. Per million T cells, TCR beta diversity dropped roughly linearly as age increased. Whereas aged donors had fewer naive CD4+ cells, long-lived donors had more of them and higher diversity.

Germline V gives CDR1 SGDLS, CDR2 YYNGEE. CDR3 length equals 16 residues. V shed 4 bases and J shed 4 bases, with 18 bases lying between them. Comments on this clonotype: Its antigen is unidentified.

A second roughly 6 to 11 cycle PCR used barcoded and J-beta primers. TCRdb reprocessed the 5' RACE reads via MiXCR and lists one record per CDR3 protein. This sample has 1.5 million to 2 million distinct CDR3 sequences, with around half found just once. This receptor was identified in a woman aged 40 to 50 in good health. Material: blood. The chain uses TRBV9 and TRBJ2-1, with D perhaps matching TRBD2 (6 bases). In nucleotides, the CDR3 is TGTGCCAGCAGCCCATTCCTGGCGGGGATATACAATGAGCAGTTCTTC. Translating gives CASSPFLAGIYNEQFF.